This TCR beta chain was sequenced for a study of T-cell memory formation after mild COVID-19 (dated by TCRdb to 2020 to 2023). In the study overall: TCR sequence clusters from the two donors were largely donor specific. In a couple of donors, T-cell clones that expanded and contracted after mild COVID-19 were tracked by sequencing TCRalpha and TCRbeta repertoires over time. Two young, previously healthy adult volunteers, one female and one male, were included in the cohort.

The instrument given in TCRdb is Illumina NovaSeq 6000. TCRalpha and TCRbeta cDNA libraries were built by 5'RACE with constant-segment primers, adding sample barcodes and unique molecular identifiers. RNA was extracted from every sample with Trizol reagent. The libraries were amplified in two PCR steps, and the second step added a second sample barcode and Illumina TruSeq adapters. Sequencing of the libraries was done on an Illumina NovaSeq, producing 2 x 150 bp paired-end reads. The original methods were these. Reads were demultiplexed and collapsed into UMI-guided consensus sequences with migec v1.2.7. Using mixcr v2.1.11, the UMI consensuses were aligned to TRA and TRB V and J templates and assembled into clonotypes. A clonotype was counted as expanded or contracted only when both edgeR and NoisET called the clonotype significant, with the noise models trained on biological replicates. For edgeR calls, the cutoffs were a false discovery rate-adjusted p below 0.01 and a log2 fold-change threshold of 1. As an exploratory analysis of dynamics, max-normalized trajectories of the 1000 most abundant clonotypes were examined by PCA with hierarchical clustering. Separately sequenced CD4+ and CD8+ repertoires were used to assign the CD4 or CD8 phenotype of responding clones. Starting from the raw public reads, TCRdb applied fastp trimming at Q25, assembled clones with MiXCR and retained in-frame beta chains. All rows with the same CDR3 protein become a single entry with the most common DNA and genes. The V and J calls, along with clone size, are taken from TCRdb and not from the paper's own processing. Here the sample has more than 100,000 distinct CDR3 sequences; 15% to 20% occur a single time. The ten largest clones represent approximately 5.2% of the sample.

CDR1 is given as GTSNPN and CDR2 as SVGIG, both from the germline V gene (reference sequence). V was cut back by 2 bases and J by 4 bases, leaving a gap of 3 bases between them. Its CDR3 holds 12 amino acids, cysteine through phenylalanine. Only CDR3 DNA remains: 36 bases, in frame from the first base. The full study reports these points: Some responding clones were detected in pre-infection memory, suggesting pre-existing cross-reactive memory T cells joined the SARS-CoV-2 response. Clones contracting from day 15 to 85 had balanced CD4/CD8 phenotypes, while a second wave expanding from day 15 to 37 was biased towards CD4+. Contracting CD4+ clones were found mainly in CM and EM memory subsets, while CD8+ clones were enriched in EMRA. The study covered only two mild cases, and larger cohorts including severe cases with pre-infection samples were considered necessary. SARS-CoV-2 specificity was not confirmed for the second-wave clones peaking on day 37.

Ficoll-Paque density gradient centrifugation was the method used to isolate PBMCs. About this clonotype itself: The specificity of this receptor is unknown. No base quality values were provided; no much bigger clone lies one nucleotide off.

This sequence uses TRBV30 and TRBJ2-6; no D gene call is confident. The sequencing input was PBMCs or a T cell subset sorted from them (not recorded which). The TCR originated in a man aged 18 to 29 who had mild COVID-19 (a few samples of this study predate the infection). The sample titles of this study are shuffled in the database, so cell type and time point are left out; the donor was told from shared clones. The nucleotide sequence reads as follows: TGTGCCTGGAGTACCGGGGCCAACGTCCTGACTTTC. Translated, this is CAWSTGANVLTF.